A selection of T cell receptor beta chains follows, all from one sample in a study of cytomegalovirus exposure and HLA in healthy donors. Measured with immunoSEQ multiplex PCR; TCRdb has only the in-frame clones, and not every one. The sample consists of 90,000 to 130,000 clones, approximately 94% of them appearing once. Sequenced: PBMCs. The receptors shown here come from a woman under 30 in good health and CMV-seronegative. CDR3s include the opening cysteine and the closing phenylalanine or tryptophan. A D gene is named only where the DNA matches it firmly. Expanded clones are given a class, and other clones once, few, many or no size at all.

>once|TRBJ2-3|TRBV6-6|-
CASSHAPQNTDTQYF
TGTGCCAGCAGCCACGCCCCCCAGAACACAGATACGCAGTATTTT
>-|TRBJ2-7|TRBV11-2|TRBD1
CASSSRTGFSYEQYF
TGTGCCAGCAGCTCCCGGACAGGGTTCTCCTACGAGCAGTACTTC
>-|TRBJ2-3|TRBV6-6|-
CASGPVGSTDTQYF
TGTGCCAGCGGGCCTGTGGGTAGTACAGATACGCAGTATTTT
>-|TRBJ1-2|TRBV9|TRBD1
CASSQGTDTYGYTF
TGTGCCAGCAGCCAAGGGACAGACACTTATGGCTACACCTTC
>-|TRBJ2-1|TRBV7-2|-
CASSLNTLSGEQFF
TGTGCCAGCAGCTTAAACACCCTTTCGGGTGAGCAGTTCTTC
>-|TRBJ2-7|TRBV4-1|-
CASSQEGVRSEQYF
TGCGCCAGCAGCCAAGAGGGAGTCCGGAGCGAGCAGTACTTC
>-|TRBJ1-1|TRBV7-2|-
CASSPRGYTEAFF
TGTGCCAGCAGCCCCAGAGGATACACTGAAGCTTTCTTT
>-|TRBJ1-2|TRBV5-4|-
CASSLDRDLGGYTF
TGTGCCAGCAGCTTGGACCGGGACTTGGGAGGCTACACCTTC
>-|TRBJ2-7|TRBV6-6|-
CASSYPDSGYEQYF
TGTGCCAGCAGTTACCCCGACAGCGGGTACGAGCAGTACTTC
>-|TRBJ2-1|TRBV4-1|TRBD2
CASSQGRLAGGPSSYNEQFF
TGCGCCAGCAGCCAAGGCCGGCTAGCGGGGGGCCCCAGCTCCTACAATGAGCAGTTCTTC
>-|TRBJ2-3|TRBV7-2|TRBD2
CASSPQPGGSTDTQYF
TGTGCCAGCAGCCCCCAGCCGGGGGGGAGCACAGATACGCAGTATTTT
>-|TRBJ1-4|TRBV19|-
CASSIPTGPNEKLFF
TGTGCCAGTAGTATCCCAACAGGTCCGAATGAAAAACTGTTTTTT
>once|TRBJ1-5|TRBV19|-
CASSFLGGSNQPQHF
TGTGCCAGTAGTTTCTTAGGGGGAAGCAATCAGCCCCAGCATTTT
>-|TRBJ2-5|TRBV2|TRBD2
CASSVGLAGGQETQYF
TGTGCCAGCAGCGTCGGACTAGCGGGGGGCCAAGAGACCCAGTACTTC
>once|TRBJ1-1|TRBV10-3|-
CAISESVGSTEAFF
TGTGCCATCAGTGAGTCGGTAGGGAGCACTGAAGCTTTCTTT
>-|TRBJ2-6|TRBV28|-
CASSPGASGANVLTF
TGTGCCAGCAGCCCAGGGGCTTCTGGGGCCAACGTCCTGACTTTC
>once|TRBJ1-2|TRBV18|-
CASSPGSNYGYTF
TGTGCCAGCTCACCGGGGAGTAACTATGGCTACACCTTC
>-|TRBJ1-6|TRBV5-8|-
CASSLTDFSPTASYNSPLHF
TGTGCCAGCAGCTTAACGGACTTCTCACCCACCGCCTCCTATAATTCACCCCTCCACTTT
>-|TRBJ1-6|TRBV30|-
CAWIGRDTLSSYNSPLHF
TGTGCCTGGATCGGCCGGGACACTTTAAGCTCCTATAATTCACCCCTCCACTTT
>-|TRBJ2-7|TRBV6-1|-
CASSQGANSPGGGSDRINEQYF
TGTGCCAGCAGTCAAGGTGCTAATTCTCCCGGGGGAGGCTCGGACCGGATTAACGAGCAGTACTTC
>-|TRBJ2-7|TRBV15|TRBD1
CATSREEDFGQGDEQYF
TGTGCCACCAGCAGAGAAGAGGATTTTGGACAGGGTGATGAGCAGTACTTC
>-|TRBJ2-7|TRBV6-1|-
CASSTGYEQYF
TGTGCCAGCAGTACGGGCTACGAGCAGTACTTC
>-|TRBJ1-6|TRBV27|TRBD1
CASKDRVNSPLHF
TGTGCCAGCAAGGACAGGGTGAATTCACCCCTCCACTTT
>-|TRBJ1-5|TRBV2|TRBD1
CASRGTGGSQPQHF
TGTGCCAGCAGGGGTACAGGGGGCTCTCAGCCCCAGCATTTT